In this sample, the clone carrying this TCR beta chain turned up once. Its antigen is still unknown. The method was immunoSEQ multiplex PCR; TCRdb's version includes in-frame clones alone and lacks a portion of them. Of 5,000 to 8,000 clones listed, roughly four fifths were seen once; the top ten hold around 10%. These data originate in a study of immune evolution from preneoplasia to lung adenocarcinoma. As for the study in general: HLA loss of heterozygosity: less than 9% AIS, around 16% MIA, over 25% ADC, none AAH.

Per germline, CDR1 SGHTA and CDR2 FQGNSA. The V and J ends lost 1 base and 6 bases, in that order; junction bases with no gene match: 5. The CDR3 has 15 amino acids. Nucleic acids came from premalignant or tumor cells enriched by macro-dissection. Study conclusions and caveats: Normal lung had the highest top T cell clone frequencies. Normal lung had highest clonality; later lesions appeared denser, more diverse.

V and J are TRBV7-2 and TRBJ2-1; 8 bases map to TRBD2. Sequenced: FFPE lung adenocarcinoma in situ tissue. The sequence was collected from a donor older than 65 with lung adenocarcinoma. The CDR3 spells CASSLGLAYVNEQFF. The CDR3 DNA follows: TGTGCCAGCAGCTTAGGACTAGCGTACGTCAATGAGCAGTTCTTC.